The 27 T cell receptor beta chains below all came from one sample that was sequenced in a study of blood T cell repertoires in COVID-19. Assay used: immunoSEQ multiplex PCR; TCRdb lists only in-frame clones, some missing. Of 360,000 or so clones in the sample, over 85% are singletons; the top ten hold about 3.9%. The sample consisted of peripheral blood. These receptors came from a woman aged 55-75 years with COVID-19, enrolled during active disease.

This sequence joins TRBV5-6 and TRBJ1-2; D not resolved. The germline V gene has CDR1 SGHDT and CDR2 YYEEEE. The length of the CDR3 is 13 residues. The V end lost 4 bases, the J end lost 4 bases, and 11 bases lay between the germline ends. The CDR3 is CASSPLPSYGYTF. CDR3 in DNA: TGTGCCAGCAGCCCCCTCCCTTCCTATGGCTACACCTTC.

This clone occurred once. This sequence joins TRBV5-1 and TRBJ2-4; 7 bases fit TRBD2. V lost 0 bases to trimming and J lost 5 bases; unmatched junction nucleotides: 2. From germline, CDR1 is SGHRS and CDR2 YFSETQ. The CDR3 has 14 residues. This chain's CDR3 is CASSLDGRQNIQYF. CDR3 DNA sequence: TGCGCCAGCAGCTTGGACGGGAGGCAAAACATTCAGTACTTC.

The J gene is TRBJ1-2, the V gene TRBV12-2; the D call TRBD1 from the table was never checked on the DNA. TRBV12-2 is an annotated pseudogene. The CDR3 is 15 amino acids. The CDR3 DNA sequence: TGTGCAAGTCGCTTAGCTACAGGGGGCGGTGATGGCTACACCTTC. It encodes CASRLATGGGDGYTF.

V and J are TRBV30 and TRBJ1-2; maybe TRBD1 (6 bases). The ends were cut back, 6 bases at V and 8 bases at J, with 16 bases in the middle. The CDR3 covers 12 residues. CDR1 and CDR2 (germline): GTSNPN, SVGIG (reference sequence). In DNA, the CDR3 is TGTGCCTGTAAGAATTTCAGGGGCGGCTACACCTTC. Protein: CACKNFRGGYTF.

The chain is built from TRBV28 and TRBJ1-6; D call uncertain. Germline assignment: CDR1 MDHEN and CDR2 SYDVKM. This CDR3 is built from 12 residues. With 3 bases removed from V and 11 bases from J, the gap between germline ends came to 8 bases. CDR3 residues: CASSFIFPPLHF. The CDR3 coding sequence is TGTGCCAGCAGTTTTATTTTTCCACCCCTCCACTTT.

J is TRBJ2-5 and V is TRBV9; a weak D match, TRBD1 (5 bases). The CDR3 covers 14 residues. CDR1 is SGDLS and CDR2 is YYNGEE in the germline V gene. The V end was cut by 0 bases, the J end by 3 bases, with 9 bases between. The CDR3 coding sequence is TGTGCCAGCAGCGTAGGGGGCTCAAAAGAGACCCAGTACTTC. Translating gives CASSVGGSKETQYF.

CDR3 nucleotide sequence: TGTGCCAGCAGTTATCCCGGGACAAACAATGAGCAGTTCTTC. Protein sequence: CASSYPGTNNEQFF. V and J are TRBV25-1 and TRBJ2-1; tentative D call: TRBD1 (6 bases). The V gene lost 5 bases and the J gene lost 5 bases, with 13 bases spanning the gap. CDR3 size: 14 residues. Per the germline V gene, CDR1 is MGHDK and CDR2 is SYGVNS.

The J gene is TRBJ1-5, the V gene TRBV2; 7 bases agree with TRBD1. The CDR3 has 14 residues. With V trimmed by 6 bases and J by 0 bases, 2 bases remained unmatched. Germline values: CDR1 SNHLY, CDR2 FYNNEI. In DNA, the CDR3 is TGTGCCAGCAGGGGACAGTTTAGCAATCAGCCCCAGCATTTT. It encodes CASRGQFSNQPQHF.

As to this clone: Within the sample, other DNA sequences also encode this same CDR3. V is TRBV3-1 (or the pseudogene TRBV3-2) and J is TRBJ1-2; no firm D call. This CDR3 region has 13 residues. CDR1 and CDR2 (germline): LGHDT, YNNKEL (reference sequence). V was trimmed by 0 bases and J by 5 bases, leaving 7 bases between them. CDR3 amino acids: CASSQEMAYGYTF. CDR3 in DNA: TGTGCCAGCAGCCAAGAAATGGCTTATGGCTACACCTTC.

The chain employs TRBV12-3 or TRBV12-4 and TRBJ2-1, with D perhaps TRBD2 (6 bases). Trimming removed 4 bases at V and 4 bases at J, with 8 bases between. This CDR3 is built from 13 residues. CDR3 amino acids: CASSSTRYNEQFF. CDR3 DNA: TGTGCCAGCAGTTCGACTAGATACAATGAGCAGTTCTTC.

This rearrangement joins TRBV18 to TRBJ2-1; tentative D call: TRBD1 (5 bases). This CDR3 contains 16 residues. V lost 2 bases and J lost 8, with 19 bases in between. Per the germline V gene, CDR1 is KGHSH and CDR2 is LQKENI. CDR3: CASSPAGLAGLYEQFF. In nucleotides, the CDR3 is TGTGCCAGCTCACCAGCAGGGTTGGCTGGGTTGTATGAGCAGTTCTTC.

This chain uses TRBV7-9 with TRBJ2-5; 8 bases agree with TRBD1. Trimming cost V 4 bases and J 5 bases; bases outside gene matches: 6. Per germline, CDR1 SEHNR and CDR2 FQNEAQ (reference sequence). CDR3 length: 14 residues. The CDR3: CASSWTGYGETQYF. In DNA, the CDR3 is TGTGCCAGCAGCTGGACAGGGTATGGGGAGACCCAGTACTTC.

The count of this clone is one. The chain combines TRBV30 with TRBJ1-5, with D maybe TRBD1 (5 bases). Trimming took off 1 base at V and 1 base at J, with 8 bases between the two ends. CDR3 size: 14 residues. Germline V gives CDR1 GTSNPN, CDR2 SVGIG (reference sequence). DNA for the CDR3: TGTGCCTGGAGTGAGGGGTGGAGCAATCAGCCCCAGCATTTT. Its protein is CAWSEGWSNQPQHF.

The chain combines TRBV14 with TRBJ2-1; D is unresolved. The CDR3 is 14 amino acids. Between the trimmed V and J ends, which lost 1 base and 7 bases, there was a span of 11 bases. The germline CDR1 and CDR2 sequences are SGHDN and FVKESK. CDR3 nucleotide sequence: TGTGCCAGCAGCCAAGTTCAAGCGAAGAATGAGCAGTTCTTC. Residues: CASSQVQAKNEQFF.

The chain links TRBV2 to TRBJ1-1; a possible D gene is TRBD1 (5 bases). V was trimmed by 4 bases and J by 2 bases, leaving 8 bases between them. Germline V gene lookup returns CDR1 SNHLY and CDR2 FYNNEI. The CDR3 has 13 residues. The CDR3 region has the DNA TGTGCCAGCAGTGGACAGATCAACACTGAAGCTTTCTTT. Protein product: CASSGQINTEAFF.

The chain uses TRBV28 and TRBJ1-2; 10 nucleotides line up with TRBD1. The germline V gene has CDR1 MDHEN and CDR2 SYDVKM. The V and J ends lost 1 base and 7 bases, in that order; junction bases with no gene match: 9. CDR3 length equals 16 residues. CDR3 DNA sequence: TGTGCCAGCAGTTTATCAAGAGACAGGGGGCGCCGTGGCTACACCTTC. Translated, it gives CASSLSRDRGRRGYTF.

This clone was found once. The genes are TRBV7-9 and TRBJ1-6; the D is unclear. V lost 5 bases, J lost 7 bases, and 18 bases lay in between. Looked up from germline, CDR1 is SEHNR and CDR2 is FQNEAQ (reference sequence). The CDR3 is made up of 16 amino acids. The DNA for the CDR3 is TGTGCCAGCAGCCCAAATCGGAGGAGAGGGAATTCACCCCTCCACTTT. Translated, it gives CASSPNRRRGNSPLHF. Full variable domain (outside the CDR3, taken from reference TRBV7-9 and TRBJ1-6): DTGVSQNPRHKITKRGQNVTFRCDPISEHNRLYWYRQTLGQGPEFLTYFQNEAQLEKSRLLSDRFSAERPKGSFSTLEIQRTEQGDSAMYLCASSPNRRRGNSPLHFGNGTRLTVT.

V usage is TRBV7-8 and J usage is TRBJ1-2, with 9 nucleotides matching TRBD1. Germline CDR1 and CDR2: SGHVS and FQNEAQ. The V gene end was trimmed by 1 base and the J gene end by 5 bases; junction bases not matched to a gene: 5. The CDR3 runs to 15 residues. CDR3 residues: CASSLVRDRVYGYTF. In DNA, the CDR3 is TGTGCCAGCAGCTTAGTTAGGGACAGGGTGTATGGCTACACCTTC. Drawing the rest from reference TRBV7-8 and TRBJ1-2, the complete variable domain is GAGVSQSPRYKVAKRGQDVALRCDPISGHVSLFWYQQALGQGPEFLTYFQNEAQLDKSGLPSDRFFAERPEGSVSTLKIQRTQQEDSAVYLCASSLVRDRVYGYTFGSGTRLTVV.

The gene calls are TRBV4-1 and TRBJ1-3, with D perhaps TRBD1 (6 bases). Germline values: CDR1 MGHRA, CDR2 YSYEKL. The ends were cut back, 6 bases at V and 0 bases at J, with 18 bases in the middle. CDR3 size: 17 residues. The CDR3 bases are TGCGCCAGCAGTCCTGGCAAAGGGGGAAACTCTGGAAACACCATATATTTT. It yields the protein CASSPGKGGNSGNTIYF.

The chain combines TRBV6-5 with TRBJ2-7; possibly TRBD2 for D (5 bases). Per the germline V gene, CDR1 is MNHEY and CDR2 is SVGAGI. The CDR3 loop spans 15 amino acids. V dropped 2 bases and J dropped 1 base, with 12 bases sitting between them. CDR3 nucleotides: TGTGCCAGCAGTTACCCCGAACGGGGATCCTACGAGCAGTACTTC. Translated, it gives CASSYPERGSYEQYF.

J is TRBJ2-5 and V is TRBV18, with TRBD1 matching over 11 bases. Per germline, CDR1 KGHSH and CDR2 LQKENI. Losses at the gene ends were 5 bases for V and 1 base for J; bases not matched to a gene: 3. The CDR3 extends over 15 amino acids. CDR3 loop: CASSFGTGGQETQYF. CDR3 nucleotides: TGTGCCAGCTCATTTGGGACAGGGGGCCAAGAGACCCAGTACTTC.

CDR3: CASSPTGDYGYTF. Written as DNA, the CDR3 is TGTGCCAGCAGCCCTACAGGGGACTATGGCTACACCTTC. The chain links TRBV9 to TRBJ1-2; 7 bases agree with TRBD1. This CDR3 comprises 13 residues. Germline V gene lookup returns CDR1 SGDLS and CDR2 YYNGEE. V lost 4 bases, J lost 3 bases, and 3 bases stayed unmatched.

This chain connects TRBV5-8 to TRBJ2-4; perhaps TRBD2 as D (5 bases). This CDR3 is built from 15 residues. Trimming stripped 4 bases from V and 0 bases from J, with 11 bases between. Germline-derived CDR1 and CDR2 are SGHTS and YDEGEE. The CDR3 protein is CASSADYLAKNIQYF. The CDR3, as DNA: TGTGCCAGCAGCGCCGACTACCTAGCCAAAAACATTCAGTACTTC. Combining the CDR3 with reference TRBV5-8 and TRBJ2-4 gives the whole variable domain EAGVTQSPTHLIKTRGQQATLRCSPISGHTSVYWYQQALGLGLQFLLWYDEGEERNRGNFPPRFSGRQFPNYSSELNVNALELEDSALYLCASSADYLAKNIQYFGAGTRLSVL.

The chain uses TRBV5-1 and TRBJ2-5, with a possible D match to TRBD1 (6 bases). The CDR3 loop spans 18 amino acids. CDR1 and CDR2 (germline): SGHRS, YFSETQ. V shed 0 bases and J shed 0 bases, with 18 bases lying between them. In DNA form, the CDR3 reads TGCGCCAGCAGCTTGGTTAGACCCACAGGGAGCTACCAAGAGACCCAGTACTTC. It specifies CASSLVRPTGSYQETQYF.

V usage is TRBV7-8 and J usage is TRBJ1-1; tentative D call: TRBD1 (5 bases). Trimming stripped 1 base from V and 11 bases from J, with 14 bases between. CDR1 and CDR2 from the germline V gene are SGHVS and FQNEAQ. The CDR3 spans 13 residues. In DNA, the CDR3 is TGTGCCAGCAGCTTAGGGCGGGGGGTGGAGGCTTTCTTT. It is translated as CASSLGRGVEAFF.

Only one count was recorded for this clone. The sample carries other DNA sequences with the same CDR3. The rearrangement joins TRBV18 to TRBJ1-1; TRBD1 agrees at 7 bases. The CDR3 has 14 amino acids. Germline loops: CDR1 KGHSH, CDR2 LQKENI. Losses at the gene ends were 3 bases for V and 5 bases for J; bases not matched to a gene: 6. Here the CDR3 reads CASSPGRGWTEAFF. CDR3 DNA: TGTGCCAGCTCACCCGGCAGGGGGTGGACTGAAGCTTTCTTT. The entire variable domain, with the rest obtained from reference TRBV18 and TRBJ1-1, is as follows: NAGVMQNPRHLVRRRGQEARLRCSPMKGHSHVYWYRQLPEEGLKFMVYLQKENIIDESGMPKERFSAEFPKEGPSILRIQQVVRGDSAAYFCASSPGRGWTEAFFGQGTRLTVV.

V is TRBV19 and J is TRBJ1-2, with TRBD1 matching 7 bases. V gave up 4 bases and J gave up 3 bases; unmatched junction bases: 11. The CDR3 contains 16 residues. Germline lookup yields CDR1 LNHDA and CDR2 SQIVND (reference sequence). In DNA form, the CDR3 reads TGTGCCAGTAGTACAGCTCAGGACAGGCTTTACTATGGCTACACCTTC. Amino acids: CASSTAQDRLYYGYTF.